Presented here are 17 T cell receptor beta chains from one specimen sequenced in a study of T cells in Graves' hyperthyroidism and ophthalmopathy. From RNA transcripts, TCR beta CDR3 regions were amplified. With the HTBI primer set, the TCR CDR3 went through a first round of RT-PCR. TCRdb reanalysed the multiplex PCR reads using MiXCR and keeps one entry per CDR3 protein. The sample holds approximately 640,000 distinct CDR3 sequences, over 40% seen once. The sample comprised peripheral blood or thyroid tissue (not recorded which). The receptors shown here come from an adult man with Graves' disease, either hyperthyroidism or ophthalmopathy (not recorded which).

This clonotype occurred many times. The chain combines TRBV7-2 with TRBJ2-7; tentative D call: TRBD1 (6 bases). CDR3 length: 13 amino acids. With 5 bases removed from V and 6 bases from J, the gap between germline ends came to 14 bases. The germline gives CDR1 SGHTA, CDR2 FQGNSA. The CDR3 reads CASSPLRGSEQYF. CDR3 bases: TGTGCCAGCAGCCCACTGAGGGGGTCCGAGCAGTACTTC.

A word on this clonotype: The germline gene is not matched at one end of the junction; a read error may be the cause. The chain is built from TRBV12-3 or TRBV12-4 and TRBJ1-1; D is possibly TRBD1 (6 bases). This CDR3 has 15 amino acids. CDR3 in amino acids: CAISASGDFNTEAFF. CDR3 bases: TGTGCCATCAGTGCATCAGGGGACTTTAACACTGAAGCTTTCTTT.

This clonotype was detected a few times. The gene calls are TRBV7-2 and TRBJ1-2, with a tentative D call TRBD1 (5 bases). The CDR3 sequence is 15 residues long. V gave up 1 base and J gave up 7 bases, with 16 bases separating them. CDR1 and CDR2 (germline): SGHTA, FQGNSA. The CDR3 nucleotides are TGTGCCAGCAGCTTAGATGACAGTCGGATGAGTGGCTACACCTTC. Its protein is CASSLDDSRMSGYTF.

CDR3 nucleotide sequence: TGCAGTCCACTCAACTTTCGAGGGGTTAATTCACCCCTCCACTTT. Its translation is CSPLNFRGVNSPLHF. This sequence joins TRBV20-1 and TRBJ1-6; D is possibly TRBD1 (5 bases). This CDR3 comprises 15 residues. V lost 8 bases to trimming and J lost 6 bases, with 20 bases between them. Germline values: CDR1 DFQATT, CDR2 SNEGSKA (reference sequence).

The chain employs TRBV12-3 or TRBV12-4 and TRBJ1-4, with unresolved D. The CDR3 length is 14 residues. The V end was cut by 3 bases, the J end by 11 bases, with 16 bases between. Here the CDR3 DNA reads TGTGCCAGCAGTTTCGGAGGGTTGAGCGGGAAACTGTTTTTT. Protein: CASSFGGLSGKLFF.

This chain joins TRBV7-9 and TRBJ1-2, with unresolved D. The V and J ends lost 3 bases and 6 bases respectively, with 11 bases between them. Germline loops: CDR1 SEHNR, CDR2 FQNEAQ (reference sequence). This CDR3 is built from 13 residues. The CDR3, as DNA: TGTGCCAGCAGCTTTCCAAGGCGAGATGGCTACACCTTC. Its translation: CASSFPRRDGYTF.

This clonotype was detected a few times. This rearrangement joins TRBV7-9 to TRBJ1-1, with D uncertain. The CDR3 loop spans 14 amino acids. Trimming took 1 base from V and 7 from J, leaving 13 bases between them. Per germline, CDR1 SEHNR and CDR2 FQNEAQ (reference sequence). CDR3: CASSLGIRALEAFF. CDR3 bases: TGTGCCAGCAGCTTAGGGATCAGAGCCCTTGAAGCTTTCTTT.

V usage is TRBV5-5 and J usage is TRBJ1-3, with D hard to call. The CDR3 consists of 15 residues. Between the trimmed V and J ends, which lost 2 bases and 0 bases, there was a span of 9 bases. Germline V gene lookup returns CDR1 SGHKS and CDR2 YYEKEE (reference sequence). The CDR3 reads CASSLKGNSGNTIYF. The CDR3 DNA reads TGTGCCAGCAGCTTAAAGGGCAACTCTGGAAACACCATATATTTT.

The rearrangement uses TRBV2 and TRBJ1-3; D may be TRBD1 (5 bases). The V gene lost 4 bases and the J gene lost 0 bases, with 19 bases spanning the gap. This CDR3 is 18 amino acids long. Per the germline V gene, CDR1 is SNHLY and CDR2 is FYNNEI. CDR3 sequence (DNA): TGTGCCAGCAGTGTGTTCCAGGGCAGTTTGGGCTCTGGAAACACCATATATTTT. This sequence encodes CASSVFQGSLGSGNTIYF.

The gene calls are TRBV7-9 and TRBJ2-3; the match to TRBD1 covers 8 bases. This CDR3 is 13 amino acids long. CDR1 is SEHNR and CDR2 is FQNEAQ in the germline V gene (reference sequence). V shed 5 bases and J 8 bases; nucleotides not matched to a gene: 6. The CDR3 DNA sequence: TGTGCCAGCAGCGTTGGACAGGGCGGTACGCAGTATTTT. This gives the protein CASSVGQGGTQYF.

On this clonotype: This may come from a read error, since a much larger clone is one base off. This CDR3 fails to terminate in the conserved phenylalanine or tryptophan, so it likely reflects a read error. This chain uses TRBV19 with TRBJ1-1; 8 bases agree with TRBD1. The CDR3 loop spans 14 amino acids. Germline V gene lookup returns CDR1 LNHDA and CDR2 SQIVND (reference sequence). The V gene end was trimmed by 4 bases and the J gene end by 4 bases; junction bases not matched to a gene: 5. As DNA, the CDR3 is TGTGCCAGTAGTAAGGGACAGGCCTTCACTGAAGCTTTCCTT. Translating gives CASSKGQAFTEAFL.

The chain is built from TRBV12-3 or TRBV12-4 and TRBJ2-7, with D unresolved. The CDR3 contains 12 residues. Trimming shortened V by 5 bases and J by 7 bases, and 12 bases separated the two germline ends. CDR3 sequence: CASSLKGIEQYF. DNA of the CDR3: TGTGCCAGCAGTCTCAAAGGGATAGAGCAGTACTTC.

This clonotype has more than one count but fewer than ten. The chain uses TRBV20-1 and TRBJ1-1; 9 bases fit TRBD1. With 5 bases clipped from V and 4 bases from J, the junction kept 5 bases outside the gene matches. The length of the CDR3 is 13 residues. The V gene's germline CDR1 is DFQATT and CDR2 SNEGSKA (reference sequence). As DNA, the CDR3 is TGCAGTGCTGGGACAGGGTCGGCCACTGAAGCTTTCTTT. Its protein product is CSAGTGSATEAFF.

This chain links TRBV29-1 with TRBJ1-1; no firm D call. CDR1 SQVTM and CDR2 ANQGSEA come from the germline V gene. CDR3 length equals 13 residues. Trimming took off 8 bases at V and 4 bases at J, with 17 bases between the two ends. The DNA of the CDR3 is TGCAGCTTAGATCAGGCTATGAGCACTGAAGCTTTCTTT. Translated, it gives CSLDQAMSTEAFF.

This clonotype has a count of ten or more. CDR3 in amino acids: CSAIWDSENEAFF. Written as DNA, the CDR3 is TGCAGTGCTATATGGGACAGCGAAAATGAAGCTTTCTTT. J is TRBJ1-1 and V is TRBV20-1; TRBD1 aligns across 7 bases. Trimming took 4 bases from V and 7 from J; bases not matched to a gene: 9. The CDR3 is 13 amino acids. Germline values: CDR1 DFQATT, CDR2 SNEGSKA (reference sequence).

The rearrangement links TRBV20-1 to TRBJ2-7; 8 bases are a match to TRBD1. The J segment lost 6 bases and the V segment lost 2 bases, leaving 15 bases of the junction unmatched. The CDR3 covers 16 residues. Germline V gene lookup returns CDR1 DFQATT and CDR2 SNEGSKA (reference sequence). CDR3 residues: CSARNVVRTGSSEQYF. The CDR3 nucleotides are TGCAGTGCTAGAAATGTGGTTAGGACAGGGAGTTCCGAGCAGTACTTC.

This clonotype was observed many times. The junction and the germline gene differ at one end; a read error may be behind it. V usage is TRBV7-7 and J usage is TRBJ2-5, with D perhaps being TRBD1 or TRBD2 (5 bases each). Germline V CDR1 and CDR2: SSHAT, FNYEAQ (reference sequence). The CDR3 consists of 17 residues. The CDR3: CASSLGGPSGKGETQYF. The DNA of the CDR3 is TGTGCTAGCAGCTTAGGAGGCCCCTCAGGGAAGGGAGAGACCCAGTACTTC.